The clone carrying this TCR beta chain was seen more than once but under ten times. Each gene name is a mouse one. The read terminates 4 residues before the CDR3 end, so the remaining end is supplied by the germline J gene. This sample was taken from a study of CD8+ T cells in alopecia areata. The V end was cut by 0 bases, the J end by 1 base, with 8 bases between. The CDR3 runs 15 residues. CDR1 NSQYPW and CDR2 LRSPGD come from the germline V gene (reference sequence). Sequencing used cDNA as its template, made by extracting RNA and reverse transcribing it. Profiled with immunoSEQ multiplex PCR; TCRdb holds only in-frame clones, not every one. This sample shows about 270,000 clones and no singletons; 0.9% to 1.5% rests with the ten largest. Cell sorting was performed on pooled cutaneous lymph node cells with CD4, CD8alpha, NKG2D, NKG2ACE and other markers.

The origin of this receptor is a C3H/HeJ mouse with alopecia areata. MHC haplotype here: H2-k. The sequenced material came from CD4+ T cells sorted from a lymph node. The chain recombines TRBV1 with TRBJ2-4, with D hard to call. The chain's CDR3 is CTCSADPQGQNTLYF. The sequenced CDR3 bases are TGCACCTGCAGTGCAGATCCCCAGGGTCAAAAC. The full variable domain, in which reference TRBV1 and TRBJ2-4 provide the parts outside the CDR3, is VTLLEQNPRWRLVPRGQAVNLRCILKNSQYPWMSWYQQDLQKQLQWLFTLRSPGDKEVKSLPGADYLATRVTDTELRLQVANMSQGRTLYCTCSADPQGQNTLYFGAGTRLSVL.